The 18 T cell receptor beta chains given below trace back to one sample, sequenced in a study of blood T cell repertoires in COVID-19. Repertoires were generated with immunoSEQ multiplex PCR, while TCRdb's copy carries only in-frame clones and drops some. The table includes roughly 250,000 clones, approximately 89% detected once. The sample consisted of PBMCs or T cells enriched from blood (not recorded which). The receptors derive from a middle-aged woman with acute COVID-19.

This chain links TRBV6-5 with TRBJ1-2, with TRBD1 matching over 10 bases. Looked up from germline, CDR1 is MNHEY and CDR2 is SVGAGI. The CDR3 has 15 amino acids. Unmatched junction bases numbered 5, after V lost 2 bases and J lost 5 bases. The CDR3 DNA follows: TGTGCCAGCAGTTACGACAGGGGGCAAAGTTATGGCTACACCTTC. Amino acid sequence: CASSYDRGQSYGYTF.

The table lists this clone with a count of one. This sequence joins TRBV27 and TRBJ1-4; no clear D. Per germline, CDR1 MNHEY and CDR2 SMNVEV (reference sequence). This CDR3 comprises 12 residues. V shed 6 bases and J shed 5 bases, with 7 bases lying between them. The CDR3 nucleotides are TGTGCCAGCAGGTCGAGAAATGAAAAACTGTTTTTT. Protein sequence: CASRSRNEKLFF. Looking up the rest from reference TRBV27 and TRBJ1-4 gives the full variable domain: EAQVTQNPRYLITVTGKKLTVTCSQNMNHEYMSWYRQDPGLGLRQIYYSMNVEVTDKGDVPEGYKVSRKEKRNFPLILESPSPNQTSLYFCASRSRNEKLFFGSGTQLSVL.

V and J are TRBV24-1 and TRBJ1-3; the D gene is possibly TRBD1 (5 bases). The CDR3 is 15 residues long. Germline V lookup: CDR1 KGHDR, CDR2 SFDVKD. V was shortened by 3 bases and J by 6 bases, with 14 bases between the two germline ends. The CDR3 loop is CATSDGGTGANTIYF. The CDR3 nucleotides read TGTGCCACCAGTGATGGAGGGACCGGGGCAAACACCATATATTTT.

The chain is built from TRBV25-1 and TRBJ2-5; 14 nucleotides agree with TRBD2. J lost 5 bases, V lost 4 bases, and 6 bases had no gene match. CDR3 length: 16 amino acids. The germline V gene has CDR1 MGHDK and CDR2 SYGVNS. CDR3 sequence: CASSVGLAGGGETQYF. CDR3 coding DNA: TGTGCCAGCAGTGTAGGACTAGCGGGAGGAGGTGAGACCCAGTACTTC.

The chain recombines TRBV18 with TRBJ1-1; D is unclear. The CDR3 totals 12 residues. Germline V CDR1 and CDR2: KGHSH, LQKENI. The V end was cut by 3 bases, the J end by 10 bases, with 12 bases between. CDR3 nucleotides: TGTGCCAGCTCACCTCGGATGGAGTCAGCTTTCTTT. This sequence encodes CASSPRMESAFF.

The chain links TRBV11-3 to TRBJ1-1; D is uncertain. The CDR3 runs 16 residues. Trimming removed 3 bases from V and 5 bases from J, with 19 bases in between. Germline CDR1 is SGHNT and CDR2 is YENEEA. The CDR3 bases are TGTGCCAGCAGCTTGTCGAGGGATTGGGAGAAAACTGAAGCTTTCTTT. It yields the protein CASSLSRDWEKTEAFF.

This clone showed up just once. The chain has TRBV12-3 or TRBV12-4 and TRBJ2-1, with 8 bases lining up with TRBD2. Losses at the gene ends were 3 bases for V and 9 bases for J; bases not matched to a gene: 4. There are 13 residues in the CDR3. CDR3: CASSFAGGGEQFF. As DNA, the CDR3 is TGTGCCAGCAGTTTTGCGGGAGGTGGTGAGCAGTTCTTC.

The V and J genes are TRBV30 and TRBJ1-1, with a possible D match to TRBD1 (6 bases). There are 13 residues in the CDR3. V lost 4 bases, J lost 4 bases, and 13 bases lay in between. Per the germline V gene, CDR1 is GTSNPN and CDR2 is SVGIG (reference sequence). The DNA of the CDR3 is TGTGCCTGGAAAAGAACAGGGTTCACTGAAGCTTTCTTT. This codes for CAWKRTGFTEAFF.

This clone was detected only once. This chain joins TRBV7-2 and TRBJ2-5; D is undetermined. Trimming left V 5 bases short and J 2 bases short, with 9 bases between. The CDR3 contains 13 residues. Germline loops: CDR1 SGHTA, CDR2 FQGNSA. CDR3 in amino acids: CASSRSTQETQYF. The CDR3 bases are TGTGCCAGCAGCCGTAGCACTCAAGAGACCCAGTACTTC. Drawing the rest from reference TRBV7-2 and TRBJ2-5, the complete variable domain is GAGVSQSPSNKVTEKGKDVELRCDPISGHTALYWYRQSLGQGLEFLIYFQGNSAPDKSGLPSDRFSAERTGGSVSTLTIQRTQQEDSAVYLCASSRSTQETQYFGPGTRLLVL.

The rearrangement joins TRBV15 to TRBJ1-3; no clear D. The germline gives CDR1 LNHNV, CDR2 YYDKDF (reference sequence). V shed 5 bases and J shed 4 bases, with 21 bases lying between them. This CDR3 spans 17 amino acids. The CDR3 bases are TGTGCCACCAGCTCCCGTTTTGGACCCTCGGGAGGAAACACCATATATTTT. It encodes CATSSRFGPSGGNTIYF. Supplemented by reference TRBV15 and TRBJ1-3, the full variable domain reads DAMVIQNPRYQVTQFGKPVTLSCSQTLNHNVMYWYQQKSSQAPKLLFHYYDKDFNNEADTPDNFQSRRPNTSFCFLDIRSPGLGDTAMYLCATSSRFGPSGGNTIYFGEGSWLTVV.

The sample holds one count of this clone. The rearrangement links TRBV6-5 to TRBJ2-7; 12 positions agree with TRBD1. The junction had 9 bases not matched to a gene; V was cut back by 4 bases and J by 5 bases. The CDR3 extends over 16 amino acids. The germline gives CDR1 MNHEY, CDR2 SVGAGI. In DNA, the CDR3 is TGTGCCAGCAGTTTCGGGACAGGGGGCGAAGCCCACGAGCAGTACTTC. Amino acids: CASSFGTGGEAHEQYF.

The genes are TRBV19 and TRBJ2-1; D is possibly TRBD2 (5 bases). The CDR3 sequence is 13 residues long. Trimming removed 1 base at V and 6 bases at J, with 7 bases between. Germline CDR1 LNHDA, CDR2 SQIVND (reference sequence). In DNA, the CDR3 is TGTGCCAGTAGTATAGTAGAGGGCAATGAGCAGTTCTTC. Protein: CASSIVEGNEQFF.

The chain links TRBV7-9 to TRBJ2-3; 11 bases match TRBD2. This CDR3 has 17 residues. Germline V lookup: CDR1 SEHNR, CDR2 FQNEAQ (reference sequence). J was trimmed by 0 bases and V by 6 bases; bases with no gene match: 8. The CDR3 is CASRPGLAVPSTDTQYF. CDR3 in DNA: TGTGCCAGCAGACCGGGACTAGCGGTACCTAGCACAGATACGCAGTATTTT.

The chain combines TRBV7-2 with TRBJ2-5; D is possibly TRBD1 (5 bases). CDR1 is SGHTA and CDR2 is FQGNSA in the germline V gene. The CDR3 totals 18 residues. Trimming shortened V by 1 base and J by 5 bases, and 23 bases separated the two germline ends. Here the CDR3 reads CASSLGQIYSRVTETQYF. The CDR3 nucleotides read TGTGCCAGCAGCTTAGGACAGATATACTCCCGGGTCACTGAGACCCAGTACTTC.

This chain links TRBV7-9 with TRBJ1-1; D remains ambiguous. CDR1 SEHNR and CDR2 FQNEAQ come from the germline V gene (reference sequence). This CDR3 region has 15 residues. V lost 7 bases and J lost 1, with 16 bases in between. The CDR3 reads CASTPREGKNTEAFF. The CDR3 DNA sequence: TGTGCCAGCACTCCCCGGGAAGGGAAGAACACTGAAGCTTTCTTT.

The chain joins TRBV2 to TRBJ1-2; 12 nucleotides match TRBD1. J gave up 7 bases and V 7 bases, and 4 bases lay outside the gene matches. Looked up from germline, CDR1 is SNHLY and CDR2 is FYNNEI. CDR3 length equals 13 residues. CDR3: CASIGTGGSGYTF. The CDR3 DNA follows: TGTGCCAGCATAGGGACAGGGGGCTCTGGCTACACCTTC.

The V and J genes are TRBV7-9 and TRBJ1-5, with 10 bases matching TRBD1. Germline V gene lookup returns CDR1 SEHNR and CDR2 FQNEAQ (reference sequence). The V gene end was trimmed by 2 bases and the J gene end by 1 base; junction bases not matched to a gene: 5. CDR3 length equals 17 residues. The CDR3 DNA follows: TGTGCCAGCAGCTTAAGTCGGGACAGGGGAAGCAATCAGCCCCAGCATTTT. Its translation: CASSLSRDRGSNQPQHF.

Concerning this clone: The germline gene is not matched at one end of the junction; a read error may be the cause. V usage is TRBV28 and J usage is TRBJ2-1; D perhaps matches TRBD2 (5 bases). Germline-derived CDR1 and CDR2 are MDHEN and SYDVKM. The CDR3 sequence is 13 residues long. The CDR3 DNA reads TGCCCCCCCGCCGGCGGGTTCTACAATGAGCAGTTCTTC. It specifies CPPAGGFYNEQFF.